Following are 16 T cell receptor beta chains from one sample sequenced in a study of T cell responses to AZD1222 COVID-19 vaccine (dated by TCRdb to the early 2020s). Explained via the paper, the time point label denotes: baseline before first vaccination. Libraries were constructed by the immunoSEQ multiplex PCR assay. The clones in this table, taken by TCRdb from immuneACCESS, are in-frame only. Not every clone is retained; where verified, under half of the shortfall comes from an unresolved V gene, and the cause of the rest is unknown. For this sample the table gives roughly 100,000 clones, of which about four fifths were detected only once. 5% of the sample belongs to the ten largest clones. The material was peripheral blood, obtained on day 0 of AZD1222 vaccination. The receptor set was obtained from an adult in good health.

The V call is TRBV19, the J call TRBJ2-4; TRBD1 matches 8 bases. The CDR3 runs 16 residues. Per the germline V gene, CDR1 is LNHDA and CDR2 is SQIVND (reference sequence). The V segment lost 6 bases and the J segment 6 bases; nucleotides outside the gene matches: 13. CDR3 residues: CASRDPTRGRGNIQYF. In DNA, the CDR3 is TGTGCCAGTAGAGACCCCACCAGGGGGCGAGGAAACATTCAGTACTTC.

V is TRBV7-9 and J is TRBJ1-2; 7 nucleotides match TRBD1. The CDR3 has 14 residues. Looked up from germline, CDR1 is SEHNR and CDR2 is FQNEAQ (reference sequence). V trimming: 5 bases; J trimming: 2 bases; junction bases outside the gene matches: 5. The CDR3 nucleotides are TGTGCCAGCAGCCCCCGACAGGGAAACTATGGCTACACCTTC. Protein: CASSPRQGNYGYTF.

This sequence joins TRBV3-1 (or the pseudogene TRBV3-2) and TRBJ2-5; D possibly corresponds to TRBD1 (6 bases). The germline V gene has CDR1 LGHDT and CDR2 YNNKEL (reference sequence). This CDR3 is built from 14 residues. The germline V and J ends were trimmed by 1 base and 2 bases, with 8 bases remaining between them. In DNA, the CDR3 is TGTGCCAGCAGCCAAGCCCAGGGGCAAGAGACCCAGTACTTC. Residues: CASSQAQGQETQYF.

V is TRBV12-3 or TRBV12-4 and J is TRBJ1-3; 7 bases match TRBD1. This CDR3 is built from 13 residues. Unmatched junction bases numbered 6, after V lost 6 bases and J lost 7 bases. This CDR3 is CASRRDSGNTIYF. CDR3 DNA: TGTGCCAGCAGAAGGGACAGTGGGAACACCATATATTTT.

By share, this clone ranks as medium-sized (0.01 to 0.1%). The chain carries TRBV25-1 and TRBJ1-2; a weak D match, TRBD1 (5 bases). From germline, CDR1 is MGHDK and CDR2 SYGVNS. The CDR3 contains 12 residues. Trimming removed 8 bases at V and 8 bases at J, with 15 bases between. The CDR3 loop reads CASSGGKEGYTF. The CDR3 bases are TGTGCCAGCTCGGGGGGGAAGGAAGGCTACACCTTC.

This rearrangement joins TRBV2 to TRBJ1-1; no reliable D call. This CDR3 has 14 amino acids. V was pared by 4 bases and J by 4 bases, with 13 bases between. Germline lookup yields CDR1 SNHLY and CDR2 FYNNEI. CDR3 DNA: TGTGCCAGCAGTGTGCAGGCCTTGAGCACTGAAGCTTTCTTT. This gives the protein CASSVQALSTEAFF. The full variable domain, with the rest looked up from reference TRBV2 and TRBJ1-1, is EPEVTQTPSHQVTQMGQEVILRCVPISNHLYFYWYRQILGQKVEFLVSFYNNEISEKSEIFDDQFSVERPDGSNFTLKIRSTKLEDSAMYFCASSVQALSTEAFFGQGTRLTVV.

The chain joins TRBV9 to TRBJ2-1, with TRBD1 as a possible D gene (5 bases). V lost 3 bases and J lost 0, with 7 bases in between. The germline gives CDR1 SGDLS, CDR2 YYNGEE. The CDR3 has 14 amino acids. For the CDR3, the DNA is TGTGCCAGCAGCGGGGGCAGCTCCTACAATGAGCAGTTCTTC. It is translated as CASSGGSSYNEQFF.

V is TRBV2 and J is TRBJ1-1; 7 nucleotides line up with TRBD1. Trimming took 8 bases from V and 1 from J; bases not matched to a gene: 7. This CDR3 comprises 14 residues. CDR1 SNHLY and CDR2 FYNNEI come from the germline V gene. The CDR3 here is CASGGTARNTEAFF. CDR3 DNA sequence: TGTGCCAGCGGGGGGACAGCCCGGAACACTGAAGCTTTCTTT.

V is TRBV7-8 and J is TRBJ1-5; TRBD1 might be the D (5 bases). CDR3 length: 15 amino acids. CDR1 is SGHVS and CDR2 is FQNEAQ in the germline V gene. Trimming cost V 3 bases and J 7 bases, with 16 bases left between them. The CDR3 sequence is CASSFRDGGWQPQHF. CDR3 nucleotide sequence: TGTGCCAGCAGCTTTAGGGACGGGGGATGGCAGCCCCAGCATTTT.

This clone occurred a few times. The CDR3 coding sequence is TGTGCCAGCAGCGTACAGACAGCAAACACTGAAGCTTTCTTT. It yields the protein CASSVQTANTEAFF. J is TRBJ1-1 and V is TRBV9; a possible D gene is TRBD1 (5 bases). Germline CDR1 and CDR2: SGDLS and YYNGEE. The CDR3 loop spans 14 amino acids. The V and J ends lost 1 base and 2 bases respectively, with 9 bases between them.

The genes are TRBV4-1 and TRBJ1-1; D is perhaps TRBD1 (5 bases). Germline CDR1 MGHRA, CDR2 YSYEKL. The CDR3 loop spans 18 amino acids. V lost 3 bases and J 0 bases, leaving 20 bases between the germline ends. The CDR3 nucleotides read TGCGCCAGCAGCCATACCACTCCCGGGGCGGGCATGAACACTGAAGCTTTCTTT. This translates into CASSHTTPGAGMNTEAFF.

V gene TRBV5-6 combines with J gene TRBJ2-7, with TRBD1 identical over 9 bases. The CDR3 has 18 amino acids. V lost 0 bases and J lost 0; bases outside the gene matches: 10. The germline V gene has CDR1 SGHDT and CDR2 YYEEEE. The CDR3 DNA follows: TGTGCCAGCAGCTTGGTGGTGTTTCTGGGACAGGGCTCCTACGAGCAGTACTTC. This sequence encodes CASSLVVFLGQGSYEQYF.

V gene TRBV6-6 combines with J gene TRBJ1-2, with no clear D. Germline loops: CDR1 MNHNY, CDR2 SVGAGI (reference sequence). The CDR3 contains 16 residues. Between the trimmed V and J ends, which lost 6 bases and 0 bases, there was a span of 17 bases. The CDR3 DNA follows: TGTGCCAGCAGAAAGTTTTCGGGCCAAGCTAACTATGGCTACACCTTC. It is translated as CASRKFSGQANYGYTF.

This sequence joins TRBV6-5 and TRBJ1-1, with D maybe TRBD1 (5 bases). CDR3 length equals 13 residues. Germline loops: CDR1 MNHEY, CDR2 SVGAGI. V lost 6 bases, J lost 5 bases, and 13 bases lay in between. The CDR3 spells CASSQGAKTEAFF. The CDR3 nucleotides are TGTGCCAGCAGCCAAGGGGCGAAAACTGAAGCTTTCTTT.

This chain links TRBV9 with TRBJ2-2, with D unclear. This CDR3 region has 12 residues. V shed 1 base and J shed 8 bases, with 6 bases lying between them. Germline-derived CDR1 and CDR2 are SGDLS and YYNGEE. CDR3 sequence reads: CASSVNGGELFF. The CDR3 bases are TGTGCCAGCAGCGTAAACGGGGGGGAGCTGTTTTTT.

The rearrangement uses TRBV5-6 and TRBJ2-5; TRBD1 might be the D (6 bases). Germline CDR1 SGHDT, CDR2 YYEEEE. The CDR3 contains 14 residues. Trimming took 4 bases from V and 4 from J, leaving 14 bases between them. The CDR3 here is CASSATGFGETQYF. The CDR3, as DNA: TGTGCCAGCAGCGCGACAGGTTTCGGAGAGACCCAGTACTTC.